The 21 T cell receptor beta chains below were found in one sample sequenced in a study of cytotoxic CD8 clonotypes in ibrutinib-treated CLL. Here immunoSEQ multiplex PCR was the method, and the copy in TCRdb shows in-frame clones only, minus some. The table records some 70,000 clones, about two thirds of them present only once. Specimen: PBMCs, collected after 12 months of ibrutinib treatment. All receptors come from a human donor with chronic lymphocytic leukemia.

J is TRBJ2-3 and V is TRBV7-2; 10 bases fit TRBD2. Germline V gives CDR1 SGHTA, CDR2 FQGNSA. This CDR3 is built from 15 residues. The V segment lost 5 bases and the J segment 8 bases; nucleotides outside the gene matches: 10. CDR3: CASSPLAGGPGTQYF. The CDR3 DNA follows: TGTGCCAGCAGCCCGTTAGCGGGGGGTCCCGGTACGCAGTATTTT.

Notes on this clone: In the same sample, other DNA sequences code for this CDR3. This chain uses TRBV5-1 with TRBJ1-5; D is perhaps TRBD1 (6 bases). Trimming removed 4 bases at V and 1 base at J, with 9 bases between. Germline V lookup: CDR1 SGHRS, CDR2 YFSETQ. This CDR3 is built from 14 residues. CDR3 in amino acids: CASSLGQSNQPQHF. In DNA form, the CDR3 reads TGCGCCAGCAGCCTAGGACAGAGCAATCAGCCCCAGCATTTT.

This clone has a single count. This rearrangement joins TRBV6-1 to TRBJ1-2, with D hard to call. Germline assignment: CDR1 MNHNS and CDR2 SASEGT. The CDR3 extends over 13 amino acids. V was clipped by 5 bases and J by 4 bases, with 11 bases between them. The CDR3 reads CASSNAVRYGYTF. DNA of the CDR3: TGTGCCAGCAGTAATGCCGTTCGCTATGGCTACACCTTC.

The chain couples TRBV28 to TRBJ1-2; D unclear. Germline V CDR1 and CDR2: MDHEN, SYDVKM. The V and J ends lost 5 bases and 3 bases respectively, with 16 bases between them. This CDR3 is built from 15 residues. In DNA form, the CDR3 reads TGTGCCAGCAGTCTCGTGGGTGGAGACGACTATGGCTACACCTTC. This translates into CASSLVGGDDYGYTF.

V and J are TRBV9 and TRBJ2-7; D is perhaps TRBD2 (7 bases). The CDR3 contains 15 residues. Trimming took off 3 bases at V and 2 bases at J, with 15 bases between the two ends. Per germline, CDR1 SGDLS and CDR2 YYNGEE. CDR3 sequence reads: CASSDGGQGPYEQYF. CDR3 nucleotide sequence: TGTGCCAGCAGCGACGGGGGGCAAGGGCCCTACGAGCAGTACTTC.

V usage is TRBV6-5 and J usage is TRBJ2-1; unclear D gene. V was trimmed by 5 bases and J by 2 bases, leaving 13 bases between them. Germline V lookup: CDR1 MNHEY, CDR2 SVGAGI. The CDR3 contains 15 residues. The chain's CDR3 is CASSQDGVPYNEQFF. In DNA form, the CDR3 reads TGTGCCAGCAGTCAAGATGGGGTGCCCTACAATGAGCAGTTCTTC.

This chain's CDR3 is CASSFRGPYNEQFF. The CDR3 nucleotides are TGTGCCAGCAGCTTCAGGGGGCCCTACAATGAGCAGTTCTTC. The chain recombines TRBV5-6 with TRBJ2-1, with 8 positions matching TRBD1. The CDR3 has 14 residues. The trim removed 2 bases at V and 2 bases at J, leaving 0 bases unmatched. Germline assignment: CDR1 SGHDT and CDR2 YYEEEE.

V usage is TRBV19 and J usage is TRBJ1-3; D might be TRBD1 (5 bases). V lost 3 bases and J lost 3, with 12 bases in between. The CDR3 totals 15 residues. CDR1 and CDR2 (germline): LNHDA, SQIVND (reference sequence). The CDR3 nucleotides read TGTGCCAGTAGTATGTGGCAGGGATATGGAAACACCATATATTTT. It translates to CASSMWQGYGNTIYF. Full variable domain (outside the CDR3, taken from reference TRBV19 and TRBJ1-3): DGGITQSPKYLFRKEGQNVTLSCEQNLNHDAMYWYRQDPGQGLRLIYYSQIVNDFQKGDIAEGYSVSREKKESFPLTVTSAQKNPTAFYLCASSMWQGYGNTIYFGEGSWLTVV.

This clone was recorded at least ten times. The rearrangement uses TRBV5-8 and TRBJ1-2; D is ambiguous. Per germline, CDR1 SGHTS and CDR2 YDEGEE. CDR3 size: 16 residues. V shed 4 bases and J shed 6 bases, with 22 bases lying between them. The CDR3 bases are TGTGCCAGCAGCACCAGAACTGGGGAGAGGAATCATGGCTACACCTTC. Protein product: CASSTRTGERNHGYTF.

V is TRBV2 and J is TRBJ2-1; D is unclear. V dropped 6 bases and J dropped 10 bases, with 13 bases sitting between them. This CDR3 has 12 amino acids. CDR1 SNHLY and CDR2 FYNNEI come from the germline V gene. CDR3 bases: TGTGCCAGCAGCCTCGGCCCGTGGGAGCAGTTCTTC. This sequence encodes CASSLGPWEQFF.

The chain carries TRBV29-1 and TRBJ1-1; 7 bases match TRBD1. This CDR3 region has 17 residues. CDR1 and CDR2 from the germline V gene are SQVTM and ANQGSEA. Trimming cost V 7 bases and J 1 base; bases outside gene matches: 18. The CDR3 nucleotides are TGCAGCGCCAGCTCCTTTTCCGGGACAGAAAAGAACACTGAAGCTTTCTTT. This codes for CSASSFSGTEKNTEAFF.

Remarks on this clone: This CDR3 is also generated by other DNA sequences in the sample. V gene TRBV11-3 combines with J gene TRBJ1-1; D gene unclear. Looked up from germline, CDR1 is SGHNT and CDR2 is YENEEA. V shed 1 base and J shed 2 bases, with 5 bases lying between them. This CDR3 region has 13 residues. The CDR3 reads CASSLGGNTEAFF. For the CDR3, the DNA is TGTGCCAGCAGCTTAGGCGGAAACACTGAAGCTTTCTTT.

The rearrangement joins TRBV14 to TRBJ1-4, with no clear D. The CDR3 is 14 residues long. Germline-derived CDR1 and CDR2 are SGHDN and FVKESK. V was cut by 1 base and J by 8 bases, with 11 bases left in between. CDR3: CASSQGDDREKLFF. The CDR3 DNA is TGTGCCAGCAGCCAAGGTGACGATCGGGAAAAACTGTTTTTT.

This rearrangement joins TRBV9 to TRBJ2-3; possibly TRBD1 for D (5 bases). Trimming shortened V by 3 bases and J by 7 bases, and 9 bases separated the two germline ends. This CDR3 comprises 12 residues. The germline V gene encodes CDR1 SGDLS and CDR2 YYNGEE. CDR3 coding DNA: TGTGCCAGCAGCGGGGGCGCGAATACGCAGTATTTT. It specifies CASSGGANTQYF.

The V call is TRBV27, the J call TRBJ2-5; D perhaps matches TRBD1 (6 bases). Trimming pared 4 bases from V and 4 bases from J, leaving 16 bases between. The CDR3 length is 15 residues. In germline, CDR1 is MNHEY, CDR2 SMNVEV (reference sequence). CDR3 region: CASSYPPHRAETQYF. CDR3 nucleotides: TGTGCCAGCAGTTATCCCCCTCACAGGGCAGAGACCCAGTACTTC.

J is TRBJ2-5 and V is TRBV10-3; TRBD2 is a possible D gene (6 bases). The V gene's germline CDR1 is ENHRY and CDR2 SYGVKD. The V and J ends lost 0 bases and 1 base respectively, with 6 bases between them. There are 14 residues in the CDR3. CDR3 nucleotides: TGTGCCATCAGTGAGTCGGGGGGCCAAGAGACCCAGTACTTC. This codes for CAISESGGQETQYF.

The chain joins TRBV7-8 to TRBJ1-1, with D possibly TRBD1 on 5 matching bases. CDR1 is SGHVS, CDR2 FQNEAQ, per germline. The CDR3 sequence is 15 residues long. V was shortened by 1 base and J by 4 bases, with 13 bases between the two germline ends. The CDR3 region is CASSLVAGYLTEAFF. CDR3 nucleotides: TGTGCCAGCAGCTTAGTGGCAGGGTACCTCACTGAAGCTTTCTTT.

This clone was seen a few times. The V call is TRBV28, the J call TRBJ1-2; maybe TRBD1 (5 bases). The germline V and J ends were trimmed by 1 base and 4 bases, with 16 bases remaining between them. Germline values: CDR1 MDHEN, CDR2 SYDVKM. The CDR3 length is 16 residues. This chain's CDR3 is CASSLSPQTVFYGYTF. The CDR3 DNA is TGTGCCAGCAGTTTATCGCCCCAGACAGTATTCTATGGCTACACCTTC.

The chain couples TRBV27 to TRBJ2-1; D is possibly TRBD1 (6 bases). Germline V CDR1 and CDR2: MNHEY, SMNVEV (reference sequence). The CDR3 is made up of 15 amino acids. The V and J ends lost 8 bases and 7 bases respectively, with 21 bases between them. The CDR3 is CASHGWGRGKNEQFF. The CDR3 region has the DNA TGTGCCAGCCATGGCTGGGGGCGCGGTAAGAATGAGCAGTTCTTC.

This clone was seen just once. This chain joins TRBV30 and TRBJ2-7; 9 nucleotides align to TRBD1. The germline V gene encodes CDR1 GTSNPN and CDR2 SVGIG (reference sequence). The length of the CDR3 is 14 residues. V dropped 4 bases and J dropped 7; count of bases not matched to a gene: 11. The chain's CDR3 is CAWKTGGLLGEQYF. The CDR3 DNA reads TGTGCCTGGAAGACAGGGGGTCTTCTTGGAGAGCAGTACTTC.

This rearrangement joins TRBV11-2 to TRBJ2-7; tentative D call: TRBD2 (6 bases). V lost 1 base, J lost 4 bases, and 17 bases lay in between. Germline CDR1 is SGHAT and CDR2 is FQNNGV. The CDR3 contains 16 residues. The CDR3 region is CASSLGGGVALYEQYF. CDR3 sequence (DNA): TGTGCCAGCAGCTTAGGCGGCGGGGTGGCTTTGTACGAGCAGTACTTC.